This is a list of T cell receptor beta chains from one sample in a study of graft-versus-host responses after intestinal transplantation. Which antigens these TCRs recognize remains unknown. Here immunoSEQ multiplex PCR was the method, and the copy in TCRdb shows in-frame clones only, minus some. The sample has 96,000 or so clones, about 94% seen once. Sequencing used unstimulated CD4+ T cells sorted from spleen or lymph node cells, obtained before intestinal transplant. The receptors derive from a human donor who received an intestinal transplant. CDR3s include the opening cysteine and the closing phenylalanine or tryptophan. D genes are given only for firm matches. Expanded clones get a size class; other rows say once, few or many, or leave the size out.

d_call | clone_size | j_call | v_call | cdr3_aa | cdr3_nt
TRBD1 | once | TRBJ2-2 | TRBV5-6 | CASRRTGRFAGELFF | TGTGCCAGCCGACGGACAGGGCGTTTTGCCGGGGAGCTGTTTTTT
TRBD2 | - | TRBJ2-7 | TRBV27 | CATTSGSVYEQYF | TGTGCCACTACTAGCGGGAGTGTCTACGAGCAGTACTTC
- | once | TRBJ2-5 | TRBV5-1 | CASSLGPRGTQYF | TGCGCCAGCAGCTTAGGCCCGCGGGGGACCCAGTACTTC
- | - | TRBJ1-2 | TRBV19 | CASSIGTSKAYGYTF | TGTGCCAGTAGTATCGGGACATCGAAGGCATATGGCTACACCTTC
- | - | TRBJ2-7 | TRBV23-1 | CARLPPTEPYEQYF | TGCGCCCGCCTCCCCCCGACAGAGCCCTACGAGCAGTACTTC
- | once | TRBJ1-2 | TRBV29-1 | CSVERLRGNYGYTF | TGCAGCGTCGAAAGACTCCGCGGAAACTATGGCTACACCTTC
- | - | TRBJ2-7 | TRBV4-2 | CASSQGPGTYEQYF | TGTGCCAGCAGCCAAGGGCCGGGGACCTACGAGCAGTACTTC
TRBD2 | - | TRBJ2-1 | TRBV29-1 | CSVPAGRAYNEQFF | TGCAGCGTACCAGCGGGAAGAGCCTACAATGAGCAGTTCTTC
TRBD2 | - | TRBJ2-4 | TRBV7-2 | CASSSTSGGAAAKNIQYF | TGTGCCAGCAGCTCGACTAGCGGGGGGGCCGCGGCCAAAAACATTCAGTACTTC
- | - | TRBJ2-1 | TRBV5-1 | CASSLVRLGGAPPYNEQFF | TGCGCCAGCAGCTTGGTACGTCTCGGAGGAGCGCCCCCCTACAATGAGCAGTTCTTC
- | - | TRBJ2-7 | TRBV5-1 | CASSLSGYEQYF | TGCGCCAGCAGCTTGTCGGGATACGAGCAGTACTTC
- | - | TRBJ1-1 | TRBV4-1 | CASSQVRGGVSFLNTEAFF | TGCGCCAGCAGCCAAGTCCGGGGAGGGGTATCCTTCCTTAACACTGAAGCTTTCTTT
TRBD1 | once | TRBJ2-7 | TRBV19 | CASSPNPTGGLSYEQYF | TGTGCCAGTAGTCCCAACCCGACAGGGGGGCTTTCCTACGAGCAGTACTTC
TRBD1 | once | TRBJ2-2 | TRBV9 | CASSVALRQGSNTGELFF | TGTGCCAGCAGCGTAGCTCTTAGACAGGGCTCGAACACCGGGGAGCTGTTTTTT
TRBD2 | - | TRBJ2-5 | TRBV7-2 | CASSLGLRGGGETQYF | TGTGCCAGCAGCTTGGGTCTTCGGGGGGGCGGAGAGACCCAGTACTTC
TRBD1 | - | TRBJ2-7 | TRBV5-4 | CASSLRTGRSVSYEQYF | TGTGCCAGCAGCCTCAGGACAGGGCGTTCGGTCTCCTACGAGCAGTACTTC
- | once | TRBJ2-2 | TRBV6-1 | CASSEGVVTGELFF | TGTGCCAGCAGCGAGGGGGTAGTTACCGGGGAGCTGTTTTTT
- | - | TRBJ1-2 | TRBV6-1 | CASSDSYGYTF | TGTGCCAGCAGTGACAGCTATGGCTACACCTTC
- | - | TRBJ1-6 | TRBV27 | CASSYRRAGLTNSPLHF | TGTGCCAGCAGTTATAGGCGCGCCGGACTCACTAATTCACCCCTCCACTTT
TRBD1 | - | TRBJ1-2 | TRBV6-6 | CASSYSDRARLYGYTF | TGTGCCAGCAGTTATTCAGACAGGGCAAGACTTTATGGCTACACCTTC
TRBD2 | - | TRBJ2-3 | TRBV2 | CASSALAGGDTQYF | TGTGCCAGCAGTGCCCTAGCGGGGGGTGATACGCAGTATTTT
- | - | TRBJ2-1 | TRBV4-1 | CASSRLLLYNEQFF | TGCGCCAGCAGTCGGCTACTACTATACAATGAGCAGTTCTTC
TRBD1 | - | TRBJ1-2 | TRBV28 | CASSLRGQHGYTF | TGTGCCAGCAGTCTGAGGGGACAGCATGGCTACACCTTC
- | - | TRBJ2-1 | TRBV7-3 | CASSLGGSTGYNEQFF | TGTGCCAGCAGCTTAGGCGGTTCCACGGGCTACAATGAGCAGTTCTTC
TRBD1 | - | TRBJ2-7 | TRBV25-1 | CASSDHPGQGVYEQYF | TGTGCCAGCAGTGACCACCCCGGACAGGGTGTGTACGAGCAGTACTTC
- | - | TRBJ1-4 | TRBV6-1 | CASSLGGATNEKLFF | TGTGCCAGCTCCCTAGGGGGGGCAACTAATGAAAAACTGTTTTTT
TRBD1 | - | TRBJ2-7 | TRBV5-1 | CASRRPDRSSYEQYF | TGCGCCAGCAGAAGGCCGGACAGGAGCTCCTACGAGCAGTACTTC
- | - | TRBJ2-7 | TRBV28 | CASSLGRTPSYEQYF | TGTGCCAGCAGTTTGGGCAGGACTCCTTCCTACGAGCAGTACTTC
TRBD2 | - | TRBJ2-1 | TRBV19 | CASSTTIRLAGGYNEQFF | TGTGCCAGTAGTACCACAATACGACTAGCGGGGGGCTACAATGAGCAGTTCTTC
- | - | TRBJ1-6 | TRBV5-6 | CASSVGHSNSPLHF | TGTGCCAGCAGCGTGGGACATAGTAATTCACCCCTCCACTTT
- | - | TRBJ2-5 | TRBV5-6 | CASSLLGAKQETQYF | TGTGCCAGCAGCTTGCTGGGAGCGAAGCAAGAGACCCAGTACTTC
TRBD2 | - | TRBJ2-4 | TRBV19 | CASSTRTSGRGNIQYF | TGTGCCAGTAGTACTCGGACTAGCGGGCGAGGAAACATTCAGTACTTC
TRBD1 | once | TRBJ2-1 | TRBV6-5 | CATRPGGRSYNEQFF | TGTGCCACCCGGCCAGGGGGCCGCTCCTACAATGAGCAGTTCTTC
- | - | TRBJ1-2 | TRBV19 | CASTLWEGNGYTF | TGTGCCAGTACGCTATGGGAGGGAAATGGCTACACCTTC
TRBD1 | - | TRBJ1-5 | TRBV27 | CASSSTGVGQPQHF | TGTGCCAGCAGTTCAACAGGGGTTGGCCAGCCCCAGCATTTT
TRBD2 | - | TRBJ2-3 | TRBV2 | CASSIPGGPRYILTSTDTQYF | TGTGCCAGCAGTATCCCGGGGGGGCCCCGTTATATACTGACTAGCACAGATACGCAGTATTTT
- | - | TRBJ2-7 | TRBV9 | CASSVQGSISYEQYF | TGTGCCAGCAGCGTACAGGGGTCAATCTCCTACGAGCAGTACTTC
- | - | TRBJ1-2 | TRBV28 | CASSLGAGHSYGYTF | TGTGCCAGCAGTTTGGGGGCCGGGCACTCCTATGGCTACACCTTC
TRBD2 | - | TRBJ2-5 | TRBV20-1 | CSGGRGETQYF | TGCAGTGGCGGGAGGGGAGAGACCCAGTACTTC
- | - | TRBJ1-4 | TRBV4-1 | CASGSSNSPTNEKLFF | TGCGCCAGCGGCTCGTCCAACAGTCCAACTAATGAAAAACTGTTTTTT
- | once | TRBJ1-6 | TRBV6-5 | CASSHRGGNSPLHF | TGTGCCAGCTCCCACCGGGGGGGAAATTCACCCCTCCACTTT
- | - | TRBJ2-1 | TRBV2 | CASSEAPLGGAAFNEQFF | TGTGCCAGCAGTGAAGCGCCCCTCGGAGGGGCCGCTTTCAATGAGCAGTTCTTC
- | - | TRBJ2-3 | TRBV7-3 | CASSLIPTVFSTDTQYF | TGTGCCAGCAGCTTAATCCCGACAGTTTTTAGCACAGATACGCAGTATTTT
TRBD2 | once | TRBJ2-4 | TRBV11-2 | CASSSLAGGGDIQYF | TGTGCCAGCAGCTCACTAGCGGGTGGGGGGGACATTCAGTACTTC
- | - | TRBJ1-2 | TRBV4-1 | CASSRTTNYGYTF | TGCGCCAGCAGCCGGACAACTAACTATGGCTACACCTTC
TRBD2 | - | TRBJ2-1 | TRBV9 | CASSAAPGLADYNEQFF | TGTGCCAGCAGCGCCGCACCGGGACTAGCGGACTACAATGAGCAGTTCTTC
- | - | TRBJ2-3 | TRBV9 | CASSVANADTQYF | TGTGCCAGCAGCGTAGCAAATGCAGATACGCAGTATTTT
- | - | TRBJ1-2 | TRBV7-2 | CASSLYGGGYTF | TGTGCCAGCAGCTTATACGGGGGTGGCTACACCTTC
- | - | TRBJ2-5 | TRBV6-6 | CASSYGGGPSETQYF | TGTGCCAGCAGTTACGGGGGGGGGCCGTCAGAGACCCAGTACTTC
- | - | TRBJ2-7 | TRBV10-1 | CASSESERTFYEQYF | TGCGCCAGCAGTGAGTCGGAGAGGACTTTCTACGAGCAGTACTTC
TRBD2 | - | TRBJ2-5 | TRBV30 | CACSLGLAGETQYF | TGTGCCTGTTCCCTAGGGCTAGCGGGGGAGACCCAGTACTTC
- | - | TRBJ1-2 | TRBV6-1 | CASSEAWAGSGDYGYTF | TGTGCCAGCAGTGAAGCCTGGGCAGGGTCGGGGGACTATGGCTACACCTTC
TRBD1 | - | TRBJ1-1 | TRBV7-8 | CASSPRTGTNTEAFF | TGTGCCAGCAGCCCTCGGACAGGGACGAACACTGAAGCTTTCTTT
- | - | TRBJ2-7 | TRBV15 | CATSRDPGLDLVGQYF | TGTGCCACCAGCAGAGATCCAGGGCTAGACCTAGTGGGGCAGTACTTC
- | - | TRBJ2-2 | TRBV11-2 | CASSLRLRGGTGELFF | TGTGCCAGCAGCTTAAGACTTCGGGGAGGTACCGGGGAGCTGTTTTTT
TRBD1 | - | TRBJ2-1 | TRBV7-9 | CASSLTRSAGGEHNEQFF | TGTGCCAGCAGCTTAACCCGTTCGGCAGGGGGCGAACACAATGAGCAGTTCTTC
- | - | TRBJ1-1 | TRBV4-2 | CASSQDRGGYTEAFF | TGTGCCAGCAGCCAAGATAGGGGGGGCTACACTGAAGCTTTCTTT
TRBD2 | - | TRBJ2-1 | TRBV9 | CASSLAGYYNEQFF | TGTGCCAGCAGTCTAGCGGGATACTACAATGAGCAGTTCTTC
- | once | TRBJ1-2 | TRBV9 | CASSVGGEGGYTF | TGTGCCAGCAGCGTAGGCGGCGAGGGTGGCTACACCTTC
- | - | TRBJ2-3 | TRBV6-5 | CASSLVLGPTDTQYF | TGTGCCAGCAGTCTAGTTCTAGGTCCCACAGATACGCAGTATTTT